This is a list of T cell receptor beta chains from one sample in a study of blood T cell repertoires in COVID-19. Repertoires were generated with immunoSEQ multiplex PCR, while TCRdb's copy carries only in-frame clones and drops some. Of almost 80,000 clones in the sample, around 90% were seen once. The material sequenced was peripheral blood. The receptors were sampled from a woman aged 80 or older with acute or convalescent COVID-19. Each CDR3 is given with its conserved first and last residue. The order of the fields is J gene, V gene, D gene, clone size, CDR3 protein, CDR3 DNA. A D gene is named only where the DNA matches it firmly. A row's size may be missing; if present it is once, few, many or a size class.

TRBJ2-1 | TRBV5-3 | TRBD2 | once | CARSLSGSEQFF | TGTGCCAGAAGCTTGAGCGGGAGCGAGCAGTTCTTC
TRBJ2-1 | TRBV3-1/TRBV3-2 | TRBD2 | . | CASSLAAGYNEQFF | TGTGCCAGCAGCCTGGCAGCGGGGTACAATGAGCAGTTCTTC
TRBJ1-3 | TRBV12-3/TRBV12-4 | . | . | CASRGRASNTIYF | TGTGCCAGCAGGGGCAGGGCATCAAACACCATATATTTT
TRBJ1-2 | TRBV3-1/TRBV3-2 | . | . | CASSQGMEGPTF | TGTGCCAGCAGCCAAGGGATGGAGGGGCCCACCTTC
TRBJ1-2 | TRBV7-2 | TRBD1 | . | CASSLVGTGDYGYTF | TGTGCCAGCAGCTTAGTCGGGACAGGTGACTATGGCTACACCTTC
TRBJ1-1 | TRBV24-1 | . | . | CATSDFRGGITEAFF | TGTGCCACCAGTGATTTCAGGGGAGGGATCACTGAAGCTTTCTTT
TRBJ2-7 | TRBV7-8 | TRBD1 | . | CASSFEGQGAREQYF | TGTGCCAGCAGCTTCGAAGGACAGGGGGCAAGGGAGCAGTACTTC
TRBJ2-7 | TRBV5-1 | TRBD2 | few | CASSKTSGITYEQYF | TGCGCCAGCAGCAAAACTAGCGGGATAACCTACGAGCAGTACTTC
TRBJ1-4 | TRBV5-1 | . | . | CASSLVGRHNEKLFF | TGCGCCAGCAGCTTGGTCGGCAGACATAATGAAAAACTGTTTTTT
TRBJ2-7 | TRBV13 | TRBD2 | . | CASSLGTSGAYEQYF | TGTGCCAGCAGCTTAGGGACTAGCGGGGCCTACGAGCAGTACTTC
TRBJ2-2 | TRBV4-3 | TRBD2 | . | CASSQYILAANTGELFF | TGCGCCAGCAGCCAATATATTCTAGCGGCGAACACCGGGGAGCTGTTTTTT
TRBJ2-1 | TRBV11-2 | . | . | CASSRDWSYNEQFF | TGTGCCAGCAGCCGGGACTGGTCCTACAATGAGCAGTTCTTC
TRBJ2-2 | TRBV5-1 | . | . | CASSLSSGNTGELFF | TGCGCCAGCAGCTTAAGCAGCGGGAACACCGGGGAGCTGTTTTTT
TRBJ1-4 | TRBV5-6 | . | . | CASSLEGYDEKLFF | TGTGCCAGCAGCTTGGAGGGGTATGATGAAAAACTGTTTTTT
TRBJ2-5 | TRBV2 | TRBD2 | . | CASTRLAGQETQYF | TGTGCCAGCACCAGACTAGCGGGGCAAGAGACCCAGTACTTC
TRBJ2-5 | TRBV3-1/TRBV3-2 | TRBD2 | . | CASSPLAGVETQYF | TGTGCCAGCAGCCCACTAGCGGGGGTTGAGACCCAGTACTTC
TRBJ1-6 | TRBV7-2 | TRBD1 | . | CASSLDRTGASPLHF | TGTGCCAGCAGCTTAGACCGGACAGGGGCTTCACCCCTCCACTTT
TRBJ1-4 | TRBV18 | . | . | CASSPMQGGMDEKLFF | TGTGCCAGCTCACCAATGCAGGGAGGTATGGATGAAAAACTGTTTTTT
TRBJ2-5 | TRBV2 | . | . | CASSYGTRETQYF | TGTGCCAGCAGCTATGGGACAAGAGAGACCCAGTACTTC
TRBJ1-4 | TRBV4-2 | . | . | CASSQDFRGVGEKLFF | TGTGCCAGCAGCCAAGATTTTCGGGGAGTCGGTGAAAAACTGTTTTTT
TRBJ2-1 | TRBV10-3 | TRBD2 | . | CAISGPRTSGHNEQFF | TGTGCCATCAGCGGGCCCCGGACTAGCGGGCACAATGAGCAGTTCTTC
TRBJ2-4 | TRBV2 | . | . | CASSDLRAGAKNIQYF | TGTGCCAGCAGTGATTTGAGGGCGGGAGCCAAAAACATTCAGTACTTC
TRBJ1-4 | TRBV19 | . | once | CASKTGTLYPNEKLFF | TGTGCCAGTAAAACCGGGACACTCTACCCTAATGAAAAACTGTTTTTT
TRBJ1-2 | TRBV12-3/TRBV12-4 | . | . | CASSLAGRGGYTF | TGTGCCAGCAGTTTAGCAGGGAGGGGCGGCTACACCTTC
TRBJ2-5 | TRBV9 | TRBD1 | . | CASSAYGVGTVIQETQYF | TGTGCCAGCAGCGCATACGGGGTAGGGACAGTAATACAAGAGACCCAGTACTTC
TRBJ1-1 | TRBV13 | TRBD1 | once | CASSRDSEAFF | TGTGCCAGCAGCAGGGACAGTGAAGCTTTCTTT
TRBJ1-1 | TRBV6-6 | . | . | CASSYIRDTEAFF | TGTGCCAGCAGTTACATCAGGGATACTGAAGCTTTCTTT
TRBJ2-2 | TRBV5-1 | . | . | CASSLAADTVTAGELFF | TGCGCCAGCAGCTTGGCTGCCGACACGGTGACCGCCGGGGAGCTGTTTTTT
TRBJ1-5 | TRBV7-2 | TRBD1 | . | CASSWDSGRGQPQHF | TGTGCCAGCAGCTGGGACAGCGGGAGGGGTCAGCCCCAGCATTTT
TRBJ2-3 | TRBV9 | . | . | CASSVGSGEGTDTQYF | TGTGCCAGCAGCGTAGGTAGCGGAGAGGGCACAGATACGCAGTATTTT
TRBJ2-7 | TRBV7-9 | TRBD1 | . | CASSSFSDRIHEQYF | TGTGCCAGCAGCTCATTCTCGGACAGGATCCACGAGCAGTACTTC
TRBJ2-3 | TRBV4-1 | TRBD2 | once | CASSQDFSAGYTDTQYF | TGCGCCAGCAGCCAAGATTTTTCAGCGGGGTACACAGATACGCAGTATTTT
TRBJ2-7 | TRBV4-3 | . | . | CASSQDSDSSSYEQYF | TGCGCCAGCAGCCAAGATTCTGACAGTAGCTCCTACGAGCAGTACTTC
TRBJ2-7 | TRBV7-9 | . | . | CASSFEGTSEQYF | TGTGCCAGCAGCTTTGAGGGAACATCCGAGCAGTACTTC
TRBJ2-7 | TRBV5-1 | TRBD1 | once | CASSSSTGGYEQYF | TGCGCCAGCAGCTCTTCGACAGGGGGCTACGAGCAGTACTTC
TRBJ2-7 | TRBV5-1 | TRBD1 | . | CASSPDRGDEQYF | TGCGCCAGCAGCCCAGACAGGGGGGACGAGCAGTACTTC
TRBJ2-1 | TRBV5-6 | TRBD1 | once | CASSAGQGAHNEQFF | TGTGCCAGCAGTGCGGGACAGGGGGCCCACAATGAGCAGTTCTTC
TRBJ2-1 | TRBV6-5 | . | . | CASSYSVSSWNEQFF | TGTGCCAGCAGTTACTCGGTATCTAGTTGGAATGAGCAGTTCTTC
TRBJ1-3 | TRBV5-8 | . | . | CASSLSHDTREYF | TGTGCCAGCAGCTTGAGTCACGACACCCGCGAATATTTT
TRBJ1-6 | TRBV5-1 | . | . | CASSLEAPGGNSPLHF | TGCGCCAGCAGCTTGGAGGCCCCCGGGGGGAACTCACCCCTCCACTTT
TRBJ2-3 | TRBV20-1 | TRBD2 | once | CSASDGTSGNSRADTQYF | TGCAGTGCTAGTGACGGGACTAGCGGGAACTCTAGGGCAGATACGCAGTATTTT
TRBJ2-3 | TRBV4-2 | . | . | CASSQQLRGGNRLTDTQYF | TGTGCCAGCAGCCAACAACTGCGGGGAGGCAACCGCCTCACAGATACGCAGTATTTT
TRBJ2-7 | TRBV5-1 | TRBD2 | once | CASSLESSGDEQYF | TGCGCCAGCAGCTTGGAATCTAGCGGAGACGAGCAGTACTTC